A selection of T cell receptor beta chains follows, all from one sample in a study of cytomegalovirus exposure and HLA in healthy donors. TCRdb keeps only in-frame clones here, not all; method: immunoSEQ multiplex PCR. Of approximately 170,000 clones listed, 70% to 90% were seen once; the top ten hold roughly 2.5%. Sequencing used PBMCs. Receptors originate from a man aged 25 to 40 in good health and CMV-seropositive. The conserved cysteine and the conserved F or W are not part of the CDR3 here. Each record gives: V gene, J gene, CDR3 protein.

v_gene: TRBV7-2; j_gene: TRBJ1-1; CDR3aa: ASSPGTGMNTEAF
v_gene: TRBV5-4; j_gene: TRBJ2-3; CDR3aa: ASTVGTSGSRDTQY
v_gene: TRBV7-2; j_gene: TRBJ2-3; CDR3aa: ASSWASGSTDTQY
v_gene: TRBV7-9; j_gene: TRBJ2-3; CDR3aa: ASSLASLAGGRDTQY
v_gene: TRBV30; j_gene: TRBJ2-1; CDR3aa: AWSVRWDRAPNEQF
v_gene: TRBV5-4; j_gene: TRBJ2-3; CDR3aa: ASSVSSTGLFAFSTDTQY
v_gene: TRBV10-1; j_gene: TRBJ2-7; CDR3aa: ASSDSWASYEQY
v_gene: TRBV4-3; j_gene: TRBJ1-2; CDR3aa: ASSHRVRTGHYGYT
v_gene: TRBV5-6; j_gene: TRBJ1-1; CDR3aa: ASSLVRQGARAF
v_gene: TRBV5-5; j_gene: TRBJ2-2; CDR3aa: ASSLGQLELF
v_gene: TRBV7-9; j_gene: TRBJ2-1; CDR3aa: ASSRTSGFSDSYNEQF
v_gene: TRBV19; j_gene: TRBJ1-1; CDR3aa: ASSDPSGAGTEAF
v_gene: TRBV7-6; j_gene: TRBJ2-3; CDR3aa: ASSPLFGGSWKGDTQY
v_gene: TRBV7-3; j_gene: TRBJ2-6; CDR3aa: ASRVTGGASGANVLT
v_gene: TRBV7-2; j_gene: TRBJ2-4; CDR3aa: ASSSLTGFKNIQY
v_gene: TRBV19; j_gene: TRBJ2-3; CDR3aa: ASSVLHQSQDTQY
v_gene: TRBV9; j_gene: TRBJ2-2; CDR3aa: ASSAGSLNTGELF
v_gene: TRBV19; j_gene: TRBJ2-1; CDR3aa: ASGWTRGISSYNEQF